This TCR beta chain was identified during a study of radiation and T cells in renal cell carcinoma. Overall study: Nephrectomy followed 15 Gy stereotactic body radiation by 4 weeks. The study, taken as a whole, reports: In blood, top tumor clones expanded by 2 weeks, shrinking by 4. Baseline intratumoral clonotype presence is unknown without pretreatment biopsies.

The method was immunoSEQ multiplex PCR; TCRdb's version includes in-frame clones alone and lacks a portion of them. The sample records some 58,000 clones, around 78% being singletons. Described time point: blood 2 weeks post-SBRT. Treatment noted: 15 Gy SBRT to primary tumor, nephrectomy 4 weeks later. Blood was sampled at baseline, 2 weeks and 4 weeks after SBRT. About this clone: What it recognizes is unknown.

The CDR3 is 17 residues long. J gave up 1 base and V 4 bases, and 10 bases lay outside the gene matches. Germline V gene sequence: CDR1 SGHDN, CDR2 FVKESK. This receptor was identified in a man aged 55-75 years with renal cell carcinoma. V is TRBV14 and J is TRBJ2-3; 8 bases line up with TRBD2. Sequencing used blood, obtained from a patient whose treatment included radiotherapy and nephrectomy. The CDR3 DNA reads as TGTGCCAGCAGCCCCTCGGGAACGGGGGGGCGCACAGATACGCAGTATTTT. The encoded protein is CASSPSGTGGRTDTQYF.